The entry that follows covers one T cell receptor beta chain sequence. An end of the junction differs from the germline gene, which may be a read error. This entry belongs to a study of graft-versus-host responses after intestinal transplantation. Study-level information: Anti-thymocyte globulin induction preceded two to four years of tacrolimus and steroid maintenance in all recipients.

Assay used: immunoSEQ multiplex PCR; TCRdb lists only in-frame clones, some missing. Of 20,000 to 30,000 clones in the sample, roughly 83% are singletons; the top ten hold 0.95% to 1.2%. Per germline, CDR1 SEHNR and CDR2 FQNEAQ (reference sequence). This CDR3 is 13 amino acids long. The rearrangement joins TRBV7-9 to TRBJ2-5; D unresolved. The starting material was PBMCs, obtained approximately four weeks after intestinal transplant. The origin of this receptor is a human patient who received an intestinal transplant, so some T cells may come from the graft donor. CDR3 in DNA: TGTGCCAGCGGCTTAGTTGGCCAAGAGACCCAGTACTTC. Residues: CASGLVGQETQYF.